This is a list of T cell receptor beta chains from one sample in a study of T cells after yellow fever vaccination. TCRdb called the 5' RACE reads again in MiXCR, with one record for every CDR3 protein. The sample includes hundreds of thousands of distinct CDR3 sequences, around 16% seen only once; the top ten take 17%. The sequencing here drew on PBMCs, taken around 5 days after the first yellow fever vaccination. These receptors were taken from a man aged 18 to 30 who received the YFV17D yellow fever vaccine. CDR3s leave out the opening cysteine and the closing phenylalanine or tryptophan. The D gene is left open where the match is weak.

cdr3_aa j_call d_call cdr3_length v_call
ASSPSPRGPKNTIY TRBJ1-3 TRBD1 14 TRBV7-7
SARDAEQETQY TRBJ2-5 NA 11 TRBV20-1
ASRSGQAGGYT TRBJ1-2 TRBD1 11 TRBV12-3/TRBV12-4
ATSRVGGLGTDTQY TRBJ2-3 TRBD1 14 TRBV15
ASSFDGGRSKNIQY TRBJ2-4 NA 14 TRBV5-1
ASSYSPFLSSYNSPLH TRBJ1-6 NA 16 TRBV6-5
AISERGYEQY TRBJ2-7 NA 10 TRBV10-3
ASSQVEGVGSEKLF TRBJ1-4 NA 14 TRBV4-3
ASSVDFSPKETQY TRBJ2-5 NA 13 TRBV9
ASRKLARQKVSYEQY TRBJ2-7 NA 15 TRBV6-1
ASSVETSGTGELF TRBJ2-2 NA 13 TRBV9
ASRATSGGVETQY TRBJ2-5 TRBD2 13 TRBV5-4
ASSPSYYEQY TRBJ2-7 NA 10 TRBV7-4
ASSIIHGQSSSGANVLT TRBJ2-6 NA 17 TRBV19
ASSLVTPGGEQF TRBJ2-1 NA 12 TRBV13
ASSYIRGGEAF TRBJ1-1 NA 11 TRBV28
ARLGAIGSSSNQPQH TRBJ1-5 NA 15 TRBV23-1
ASSLERGEQETQY TRBJ2-5 TRBD2 13 TRBV27
ASRPGQGFLNYGYT TRBJ1-2 TRBD1 14 TRBV5-6
ASHLPLGLNTEAF TRBJ1-1 NA 13 TRBV6-1
ASTASTMNTEAF TRBJ1-1 NA 12 TRBV19
ASSLNTGAGELF TRBJ2-2 TRBD1 12 TRBV7-7
SARAITAHGYT TRBJ1-2 NA 11 TRBV20-1
ASSLVQGAVSPLH TRBJ1-6 TRBD1 13 TRBV7-2
ASSRGTSTGNEQF TRBJ2-1 TRBD2 13 TRBV7-2
ASSLAGGVAKNIQY TRBJ2-4 TRBD2 14 TRBV7-2
ASSVHGGYNEQF TRBJ2-1 NA 12 TRBV9
ASSQGATRGNTDTQY TRBJ2-3 NA 15 TRBV4-2